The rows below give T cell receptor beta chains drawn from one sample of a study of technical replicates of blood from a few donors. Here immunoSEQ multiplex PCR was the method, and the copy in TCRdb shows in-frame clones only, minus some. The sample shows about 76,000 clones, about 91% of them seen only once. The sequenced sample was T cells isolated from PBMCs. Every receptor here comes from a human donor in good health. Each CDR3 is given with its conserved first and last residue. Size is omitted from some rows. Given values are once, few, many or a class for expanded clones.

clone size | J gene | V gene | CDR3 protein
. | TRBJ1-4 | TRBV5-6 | CASSSDTFEKLFF
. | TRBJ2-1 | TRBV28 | CASRTQREVYNEQFF
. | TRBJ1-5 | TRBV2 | CASRIRDKLGYQPQHF
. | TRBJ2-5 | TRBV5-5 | CASSFLRGRRETQYF
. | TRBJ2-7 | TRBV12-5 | CASGLGQGVNEQYF
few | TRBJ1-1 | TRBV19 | CASSIPPRGLQAEAFF
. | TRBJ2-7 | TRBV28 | CASSLLRGAGFSYEQYF
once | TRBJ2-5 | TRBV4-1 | CASSQVAPETQYF
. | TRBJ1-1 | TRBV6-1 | CASSGYGFLNTEAFF
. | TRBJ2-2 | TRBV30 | CAWRQGVWTGELFF
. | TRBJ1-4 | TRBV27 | CASGAGWEKLFF
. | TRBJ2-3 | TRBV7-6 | CASSQALAGGPNTQYF
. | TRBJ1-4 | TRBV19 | CASRQGTPVATNEKLFF
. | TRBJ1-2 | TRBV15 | CATSRSRTGDYGYTF
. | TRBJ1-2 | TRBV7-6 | CAISEFLGGGGYTF
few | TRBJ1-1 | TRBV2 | CASSELEAGVSEAFF
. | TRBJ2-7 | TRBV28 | CASSSNRGSFPAYEQYF
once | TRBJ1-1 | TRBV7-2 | CASSLEGVYTEAFF
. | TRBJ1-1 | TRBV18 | CASSRDRRHTEAFF
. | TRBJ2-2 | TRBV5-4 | CACAGRESNTGELFF
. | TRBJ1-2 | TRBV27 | CASSSRPGQGNGYTF
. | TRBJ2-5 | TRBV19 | CASSYGLAQRGETQYF
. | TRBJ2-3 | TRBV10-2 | CASKEQGSTDTQYF
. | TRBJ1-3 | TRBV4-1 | CASSQELSGTGNTIYF
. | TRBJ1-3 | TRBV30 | CAWTGVGNTIYF
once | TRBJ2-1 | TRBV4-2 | CASSQTGTSRLNEQFF
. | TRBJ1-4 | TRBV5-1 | CASSLRGLEEKLFF
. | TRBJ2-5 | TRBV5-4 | CASRLGLADQETQYF
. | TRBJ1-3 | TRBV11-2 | CASSLERGLTGNTIYF
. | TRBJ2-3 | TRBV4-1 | CASSGWTSGGDTDTQYF